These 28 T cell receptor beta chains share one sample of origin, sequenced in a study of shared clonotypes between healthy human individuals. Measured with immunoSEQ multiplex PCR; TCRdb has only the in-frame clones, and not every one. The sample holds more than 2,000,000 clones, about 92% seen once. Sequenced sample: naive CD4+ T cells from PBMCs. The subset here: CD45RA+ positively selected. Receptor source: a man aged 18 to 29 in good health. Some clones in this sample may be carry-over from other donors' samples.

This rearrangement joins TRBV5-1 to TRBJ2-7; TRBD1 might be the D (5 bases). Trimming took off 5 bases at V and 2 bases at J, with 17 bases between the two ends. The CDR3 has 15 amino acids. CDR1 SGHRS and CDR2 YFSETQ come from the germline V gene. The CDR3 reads CASSSPAGIAYEQYF. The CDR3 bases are TGCGCCAGCAGTTCCCCGGCAGGGATCGCCTACGAGCAGTACTTC.

DNA for the CDR3: TGTGCCAGCAGTCCGGGACAGGGGGCTCGGCAGCCCCAGCATTTT. This gives the protein CASSPGQGARQPQHF. V gene TRBV6-5 combines with J gene TRBJ1-5; 12 bases match TRBD1. Germline values: CDR1 MNHEY, CDR2 SVGAGI. The CDR3 totals 15 residues. The V gene end was trimmed by 5 bases and the J gene end by 7 bases; junction bases not matched to a gene: 6.

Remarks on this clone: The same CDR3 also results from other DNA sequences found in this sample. CDR3 residues: CASSVGQGGYGYTF. In DNA form, the CDR3 reads TGTGCCAGCAGCGTAGGACAGGGTGGCTATGGCTACACCTTC. This chain links TRBV9 with TRBJ1-2; 7 nucleotides line up with TRBD1. The CDR3 consists of 14 residues. Germline V gives CDR1 SGDLS, CDR2 YYNGEE. Losses at the gene ends were 0 bases for V and 4 bases for J; bases not matched to a gene: 3. The variable domain in full, completed from reference TRBV9 and TRBJ1-2, reads DSGVTQTPKHLITATGQRVTLRCSPRSGDLSVYWYQQSLDQGLQFLIQYYNGEERAKGNILERFSAQQFPDLHSELNLSSLELGDSALYFCASSVGQGGYGYTFGSGTRLTVV.

The CDR3 sequence: CAIPTGGITRNTGELFF. CDR3 in DNA: TGTGCCATCCCGACAGGGGGCATCACCAGGAACACCGGGGAGCTGTTTTTT. The gene calls are TRBV10-3 and TRBJ2-2; TRBD1 matches 10 bases. CDR1 and CDR2 (germline): ENHRY, SYGVKD. The trim removed 8 bases at V and 1 base at J, leaving 10 bases unmatched. This CDR3 has 17 amino acids.

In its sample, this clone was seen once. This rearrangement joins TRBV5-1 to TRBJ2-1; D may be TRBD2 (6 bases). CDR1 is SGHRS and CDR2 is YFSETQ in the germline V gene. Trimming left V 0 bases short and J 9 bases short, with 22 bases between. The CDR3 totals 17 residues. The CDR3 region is CASSLGIAGPPLSEQFF. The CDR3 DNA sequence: TGCGCCAGCAGCTTGGGTATCGCGGGGCCCCCCCTCTCTGAGCAGTTCTTC.

DNA for the CDR3: TGCGCCAGCAGCTTCCTACTCTCTGGGGCCAACGTCCTGACTTTC. Translated, it gives CASSFLLSGANVLTF. The chain is built from TRBV5-1 and TRBJ2-6; D gene uncertain. Trimming pared 2 bases from V and 0 bases from J, leaving 6 bases between. In germline, CDR1 is SGHRS, CDR2 YFSETQ. This CDR3 is built from 15 residues.

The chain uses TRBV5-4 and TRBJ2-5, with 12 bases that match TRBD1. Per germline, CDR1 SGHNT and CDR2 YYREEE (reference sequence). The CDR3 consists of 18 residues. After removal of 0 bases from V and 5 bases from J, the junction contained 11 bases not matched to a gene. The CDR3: CASSLGSPGQGAGETQYF. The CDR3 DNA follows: TGTGCCAGCAGCTTGGGGTCTCCGGGACAGGGGGCAGGGGAGACCCAGTACTTC.

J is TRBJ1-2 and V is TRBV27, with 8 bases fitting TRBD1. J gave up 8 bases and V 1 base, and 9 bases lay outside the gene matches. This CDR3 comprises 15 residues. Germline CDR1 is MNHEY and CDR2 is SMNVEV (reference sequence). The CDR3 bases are TGTGCCAGCAGTTTATGGGGACAGGCGGCAAAAGGCTACACCTTC. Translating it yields CASSLWGQAAKGYTF.

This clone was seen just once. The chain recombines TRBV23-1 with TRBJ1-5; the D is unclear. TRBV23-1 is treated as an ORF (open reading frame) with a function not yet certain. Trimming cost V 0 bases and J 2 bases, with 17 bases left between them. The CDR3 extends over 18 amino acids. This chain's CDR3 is CASSQSEAHRGGNQPQHF. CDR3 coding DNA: TGCGCCAGCAGTCAATCTGAGGCCCACCGCGGGGGCAATCAGCCCCAGCATTTT.

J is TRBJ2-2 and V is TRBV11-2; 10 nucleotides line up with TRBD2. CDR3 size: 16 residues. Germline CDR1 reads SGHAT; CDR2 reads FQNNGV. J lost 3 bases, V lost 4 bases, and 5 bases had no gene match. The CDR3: CASSSIAGGYTGELFF. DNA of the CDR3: TGTGCCAGCAGCTCGATAGCGGGGGGCTACACCGGGGAGCTGTTTTTT.

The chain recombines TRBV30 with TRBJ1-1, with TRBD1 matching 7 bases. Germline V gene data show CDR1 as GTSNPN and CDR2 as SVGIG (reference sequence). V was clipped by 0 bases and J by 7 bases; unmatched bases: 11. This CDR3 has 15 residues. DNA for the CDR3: TGTGCCTGGAGTGTAGGGTCCGGGACAGTAGGTGAAGCTTTCTTT. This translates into CAWSVGSGTVGEAFF.

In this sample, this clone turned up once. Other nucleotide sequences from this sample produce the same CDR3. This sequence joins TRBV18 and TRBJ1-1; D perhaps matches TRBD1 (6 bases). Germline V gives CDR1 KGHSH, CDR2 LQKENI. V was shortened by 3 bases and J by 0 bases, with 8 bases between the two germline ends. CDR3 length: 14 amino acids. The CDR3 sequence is CASSPGQMNTEAFF. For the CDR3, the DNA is TGTGCCAGCTCACCCGGACAGATGAACACTGAAGCTTTCTTT.

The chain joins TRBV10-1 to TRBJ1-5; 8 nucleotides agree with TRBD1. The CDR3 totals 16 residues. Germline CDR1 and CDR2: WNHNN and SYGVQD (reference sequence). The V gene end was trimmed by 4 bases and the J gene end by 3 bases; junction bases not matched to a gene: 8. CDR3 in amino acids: CASSVPSTGVNQPQHF. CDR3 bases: TGCGCCAGCAGTGTCCCCTCGACAGGGGTCAATCAGCCCCAGCATTTT.

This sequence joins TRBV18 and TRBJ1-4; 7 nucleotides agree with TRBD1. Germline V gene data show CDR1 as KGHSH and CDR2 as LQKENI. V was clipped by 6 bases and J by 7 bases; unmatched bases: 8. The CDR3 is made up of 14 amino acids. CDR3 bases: TGTGCCAGCTCGGAACAGGGGTTTAGTGAAAAACTGTTTTTT. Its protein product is CASSEQGFSEKLFF.

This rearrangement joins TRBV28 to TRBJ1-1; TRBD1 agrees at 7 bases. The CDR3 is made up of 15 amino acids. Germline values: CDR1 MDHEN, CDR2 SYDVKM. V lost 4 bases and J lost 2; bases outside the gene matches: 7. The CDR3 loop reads CASSSPGTENTEAFF. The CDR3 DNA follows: TGTGCCAGCAGTTCCCCGGGGACAGAAAACACTGAAGCTTTCTTT.

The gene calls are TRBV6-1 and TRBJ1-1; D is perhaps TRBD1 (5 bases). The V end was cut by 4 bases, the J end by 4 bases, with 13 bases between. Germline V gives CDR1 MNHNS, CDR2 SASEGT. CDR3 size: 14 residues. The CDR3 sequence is CASSVGRDSTEAFF. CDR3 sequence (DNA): TGTGCCAGCAGTGTGGGCAGGGATTCCACTGAAGCTTTCTTT.

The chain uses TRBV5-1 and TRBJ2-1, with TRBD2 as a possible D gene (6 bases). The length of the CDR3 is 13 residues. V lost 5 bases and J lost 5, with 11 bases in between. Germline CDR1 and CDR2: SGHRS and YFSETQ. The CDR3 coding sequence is TGCGCCAGCAGTAGCCCGGGGGACAATGAGCAGTTCTTC. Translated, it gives CASSSPGDNEQFF.

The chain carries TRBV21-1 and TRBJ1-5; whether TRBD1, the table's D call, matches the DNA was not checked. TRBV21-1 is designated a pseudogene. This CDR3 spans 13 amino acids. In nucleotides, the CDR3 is TGTGCCAGCAGCAAACAGGTTTACCAGCCCCAGCATTTT. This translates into CASSKQVYQPQHF.

The CDR3 DNA reads as TGTGCCAGCAGCCCGGATGGGGGCGCGCTGAACACTGAAGCTTTCTTT. Amino acid sequence: CASSPDGGALNTEAFF. The V gene is TRBV5-4, the J gene TRBJ1-1; D possibly corresponds to TRBD1 (6 bases). V gave up 4 bases and J gave up 0 bases, with 16 bases separating them. Looked up from germline, CDR1 is SGHNT and CDR2 is YYREEE (reference sequence). There are 16 residues in the CDR3.

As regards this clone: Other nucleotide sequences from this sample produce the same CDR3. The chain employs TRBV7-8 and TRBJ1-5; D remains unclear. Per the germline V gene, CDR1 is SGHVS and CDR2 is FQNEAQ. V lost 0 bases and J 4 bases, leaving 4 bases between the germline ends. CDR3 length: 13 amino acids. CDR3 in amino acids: CASSLALNQPQHF. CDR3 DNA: TGTGCCAGCAGCTTAGCTCTTAATCAGCCCCAGCATTTT.

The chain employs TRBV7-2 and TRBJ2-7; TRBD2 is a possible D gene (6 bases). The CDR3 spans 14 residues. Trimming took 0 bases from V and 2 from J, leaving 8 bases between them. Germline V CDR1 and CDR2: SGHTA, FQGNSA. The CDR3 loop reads CASSLASGPYEQYF. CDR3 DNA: TGTGCCAGCAGCTTAGCTAGCGGACCCTACGAGCAGTACTTC. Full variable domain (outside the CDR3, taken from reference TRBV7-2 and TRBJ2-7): GAGVSQSPSNKVTEKGKDVELRCDPISGHTALYWYRQSLGQGLEFLIYFQGNSAPDKSGLPSDRFSAERTGGSVSTLTIQRTQQEDSAVYLCASSLASGPYEQYFGPGTRLTVT.

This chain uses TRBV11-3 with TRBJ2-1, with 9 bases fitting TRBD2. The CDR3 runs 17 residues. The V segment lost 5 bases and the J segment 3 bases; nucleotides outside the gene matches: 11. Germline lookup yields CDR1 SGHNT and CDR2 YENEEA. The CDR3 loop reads CASSAKTSGRYYNEQFF. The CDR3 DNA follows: TGTGCCAGCAGCGCGAAGACTAGCGGCCGGTACTACAATGAGCAGTTCTTC.

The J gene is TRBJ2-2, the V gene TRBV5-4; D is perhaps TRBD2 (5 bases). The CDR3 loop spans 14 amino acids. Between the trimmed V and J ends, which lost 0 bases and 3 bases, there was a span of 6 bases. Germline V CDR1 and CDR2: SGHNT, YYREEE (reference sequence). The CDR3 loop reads CASSLGSDTGELFF. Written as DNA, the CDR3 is TGTGCCAGCAGCTTGGGTAGCGACACCGGGGAGCTGTTTTTT.

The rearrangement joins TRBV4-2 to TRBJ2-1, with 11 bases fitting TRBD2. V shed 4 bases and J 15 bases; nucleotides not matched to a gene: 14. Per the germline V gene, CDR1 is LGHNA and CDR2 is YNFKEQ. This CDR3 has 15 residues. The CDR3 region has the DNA TGTGCCAGCAGCCCCGATTCTGGTAGCGGGAGGGATTGGTTCTTC. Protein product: CASSPDSGSGRDWFF.

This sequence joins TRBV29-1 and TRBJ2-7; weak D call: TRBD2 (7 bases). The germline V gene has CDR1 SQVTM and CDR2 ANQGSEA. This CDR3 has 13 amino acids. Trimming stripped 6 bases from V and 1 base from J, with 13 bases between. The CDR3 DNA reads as TGCAGCGTATTGAGGGGGGGTTCCTACGAGCAGTACTTC. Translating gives CSVLRGGSYEQYF.

The CDR3 region has the DNA TGTGCCAGCAACAAAGGTTCGACTGCGACACCCCTCCACTTT. It codes for CASNKGSTATPLHF. This chain connects TRBV5-6 to TRBJ1-6; no clear D. V was trimmed by 6 bases and J by 11 bases, leaving 18 bases between them. Germline V CDR1 and CDR2: SGHDT, YYEEEE. The CDR3 sequence is 14 residues long.

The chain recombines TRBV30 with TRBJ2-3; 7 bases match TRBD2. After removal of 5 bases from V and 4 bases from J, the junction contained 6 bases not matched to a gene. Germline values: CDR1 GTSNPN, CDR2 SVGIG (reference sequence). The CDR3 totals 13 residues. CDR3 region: CAWDGRRSDTQYF. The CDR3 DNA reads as TGTGCCTGGGACGGGAGGAGGTCAGATACGCAGTATTTT.

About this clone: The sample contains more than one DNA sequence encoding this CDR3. The CDR3 DNA sequence: TGCGCCAGCAGCTTGGTGGCAGGGGCCGGCTATGGCTACACCTTC. Amino acid sequence: CASSLVAGAGYGYTF. The rearrangement joins TRBV5-1 to TRBJ1-2; tentative D call: TRBD1 (6 bases). The ends were cut back, 0 bases at V and 4 bases at J, with 13 bases in the middle. There are 15 residues in the CDR3. Germline V gene lookup returns CDR1 SGHRS and CDR2 YFSETQ.